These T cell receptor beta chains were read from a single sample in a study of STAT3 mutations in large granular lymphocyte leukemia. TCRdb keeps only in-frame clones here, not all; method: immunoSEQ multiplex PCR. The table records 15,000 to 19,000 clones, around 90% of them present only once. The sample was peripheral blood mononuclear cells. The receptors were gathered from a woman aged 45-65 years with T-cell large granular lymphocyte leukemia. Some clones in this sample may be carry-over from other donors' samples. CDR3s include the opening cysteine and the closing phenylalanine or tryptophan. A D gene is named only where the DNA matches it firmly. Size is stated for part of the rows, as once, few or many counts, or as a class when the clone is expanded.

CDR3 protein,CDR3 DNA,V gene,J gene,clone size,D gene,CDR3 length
CASSRGQADTQYF,TGTGCCAGCTCACGGGGGCAGGCAGATACGCAGTATTTT,TRBV18,TRBJ2-3,.,.,13
CAISLGGDTEAFF,TGTGCCATCAGCTTGGGGGGCGACACTGAAGCTTTCTTT,TRBV10-3,TRBJ1-1,.,.,13
CASSSGTGSWYEQFF,TGTGCCAGCAGCTCCGGGACAGGGTCATGGTACGAGCAGTTCTTC,TRBV28,TRBJ2-1,.,TRBD1,15
CASSFGASGRVREETQYF,TGTGCCAGCAGTTTCGGGGCTAGCGGGAGGGTCCGGGAGGAGACCCAGTACTTC,TRBV28,TRBJ2-5,.,TRBD2,18
CASSSRAYTGELFF,TGTGCCAGCAGCTCACGGGCCTATACCGGGGAGCTGTTTTTT,TRBV7-8,TRBJ2-2,.,.,14
CSVLQPNPYEQYF,TGCAGCGTTCTACAGCCCAATCCCTACGAGCAGTACTTC,TRBV29-1,TRBJ2-7,.,.,13
CASSLHDTQYF,TGTGCCAGCAGTTTGCATGATACGCAGTATTTT,TRBV28,TRBJ2-3,.,.,11
CASSQLTGTAPYGYTF,TGCGCCAGCAGCCAACTGACAGGGACAGCCCCTTATGGCTACACCTTC,TRBV4-1,TRBJ1-2,.,TRBD1,16
CASSGWTSGITGELFF,TGTGCCAGCAGCGGGTGGACTAGCGGAATCACCGGGGAGCTGTTTTTT,TRBV9,TRBJ2-2,.,TRBD2,16
CASSQGRQGNQPQHF,TGTGCCAGCAGCCAGGGCCGACAGGGGAATCAGCCCCAGCATTTT,TRBV16,TRBJ1-5,.,TRBD1,15
CASSSTGTAYEQYF,TGCGCCAGCTCCTCTACGGGGACAGCCTACGAGCAGTACTTC,TRBV5-1,TRBJ2-7,.,TRBD1,14
CACTIQGRLVGNEQFF,TGTGCCTGCACGATACAGGGCCGATTGGTGGGCAATGAGCAGTTCTTC,TRBV30,TRBJ2-1,.,.,16
CASSPWQTYGYTF,TGTGCCAGCTCACCGTGGCAGACCTATGGCTACACCTTC,TRBV18,TRBJ1-2,.,.,13
CASSLEAQGGETQYF,TGTGCCAGCAGCTTAGAAGCACAGGGTGGAGAGACCCAGTACTTC,TRBV7-2,TRBJ2-5,.,.,15
CASSLGGEGYGYTF,TGTGCCAGCAGCTTGGGAGGGGAGGGCTATGGCTACACCTTC,TRBV7-2,TRBJ1-2,.,.,14
CASSLYGTGEQETQYF,TGTGCCAGCAGCTTATACGGGACAGGGGAGCAAGAGACCCAGTACTTC,TRBV7-9,TRBJ2-5,.,TRBD1,16
CASSRQENTGELFF,TGTGCCAGCAGCCGACAGGAGAACACCGGGGAGCTGTTTTTT,TRBV7-6,TRBJ2-2,.,.,14
CASSLQKNTEAFF,TGCGCCAGCAGCTTGCAGAAAAACACTGAAGCTTTCTTT,TRBV5-1,TRBJ1-1,.,.,13
CASSLTANYGYTF,TGCGCCAGCAGCCTAACAGCTAACTATGGCTACACCTTC,TRBV4-3,TRBJ1-2,.,.,13
CASSQDTPTDIQYF,TGCGCCAGCAGCCAAGATACTCCCACGGACATTCAGTACTTC,TRBV4-3,TRBJ2-4,few,.,14
CAISRTQQETQYF,TGTGCCATCAGTCGGACACAACAAGAGACCCAGTACTTC,TRBV10-3,TRBJ2-5,.,.,13
CASSLRSRGWNTEAFF,TGTGCCAGCAGCTTACGGTCTAGGGGATGGAACACTGAAGCTTTCTTT,TRBV14,TRBJ1-1,.,.,16
CASSLGQGDLAFF,TGTGCCAGCTCATTGGGACAGGGGGATTTAGCTTTCTTT,TRBV18,TRBJ1-1,once,TRBD1,13
CASSQERERGETQYF,TGCGCCAGCAGCCAAGAGAGGGAGAGGGGAGAGACCCAGTACTTC,TRBV4-3,TRBJ2-5,once,.,15
CASSPGQVGQPQHF,TGCGCCAGCAGCCCTGGACAGGTCGGGCAGCCCCAGCATTTT,TRBV5-1,TRBJ1-5,.,TRBD1,14
CASKRDITTDTQYF,TGTGCCAGCAAACGGGACATTACCACAGATACGCAGTATTTT,TRBV2,TRBJ2-3,.,.,14
CASKTSGSLQETQYF,TGTGCCAGTAAGACTAGCGGGAGTTTGCAAGAGACCCAGTACTTC,TRBV19,TRBJ2-5,.,TRBD2,15
CASSLGWPGQPQHF,TGTGCCAGCAGCTTAGGGTGGCCGGGGCAGCCCCAGCATTTT,TRBV7-2,TRBJ1-5,once,.,14
CASSSLGQETYEQYF,TGTGCCAGCAGCTCCCTGGGACAGGAGACCTACGAGCAGTACTTC,TRBV7-9,TRBJ2-7,.,TRBD1,15
CASSPLKTVYEQYF,TGTGCCAGCTCACCTTTGAAGACAGTTTACGAGCAGTACTTC,TRBV18,TRBJ2-7,.,.,14
CSALFNEKLFF,TGCAGTGCTCTATTCAATGAAAAACTGTTTTTT,TRBV20-1,TRBJ1-4,.,.,11
CASSVGGAGEKLFF,TGCGCCAGCAGTGTTGGGGGCGCAGGTGAAAAACTGTTTTTT,TRBV5-1,TRBJ1-4,.,.,14
CASSYTDLTPQHF,TGTGCCAGCAGTTACACAGATTTAACGCCCCAGCATTTT,TRBV6-5,TRBJ1-5,once,.,13
CASSLEGETQYF,TGCGCCAGCAGCTTGGAGGGTGAGACCCAGTACTTC,TRBV5-1,TRBJ2-5,.,.,12
CTSSRTGTRGGSLYNEQFF,TGCACCAGCAGCCGGACCGGGACTAGGGGGGGCTCTCTCTACAATGAGCAGTTCTTC,TRBV1,TRBJ2-1,.,.,19
CASSPGLSGSYTF,TGTGCCAGCAGCCCGGGACTTTCTGGGAGCTACACCTTC,TRBV28,TRBJ1-2,once,.,13
CASSPGGRWEKLFF,TGTGCCAGCAGCCCGGGGGGACGATGGGAAAAACTGTTTTTT,TRBV9,TRBJ1-4,.,.,14
CASSPRGVAGVTGELFF,TGTGCCAGCAGCCCCCGCGGGGTAGCGGGAGTCACCGGGGAGCTGTTTTTT,TRBV9,TRBJ2-2,.,TRBD2,17
CASSLKPSGSGEQYF,TGTGCCAGCAGCTTGAAGCCTAGCGGGAGTGGCGAGCAGTACTTC,TRBV5-4,TRBJ2-7,.,TRBD2,15
CASSRTKYEQYF,TGTGCCAGCAGCCGTACAAAATACGAGCAGTACTTC,TRBV14,TRBJ2-7,.,.,12
CASSYVNSAVKNGYTF,TGTGCCAGCAGTTACGTCAACAGTGCGGTAAAGAATGGCTACACCTTC,TRBV6-6,TRBJ1-2,.,.,16